This T cell receptor beta chain was found in a study of cytomegalovirus exposure and HLA in healthy donors. Trimming pared 3 bases from V and 14 bases from J, leaving 16 bases between. The CDR3 has 12 residues. Germline V lookup: CDR1 LNHDA, CDR2 SQIVND (reference sequence). 13 Jbeta primers and 60 Vbeta primers were used for the PCR. This table comes from immunoSEQ multiplex PCR, and its TCRdb copy is limited to in-frame clones, with some not included. The sample lists some 100,000 clones; over 60% were seen once. This chain uses TRBV19 with TRBJ1-2; D unclear. The sample was PBMCs. This TCR derives from a woman aged 40-49 years in good health and CMV-seropositive. CDR3: CASSILAGMSTF. The CDR3, as DNA: TGTGCCAGTAGTATCTTAGCCGGTATGAGTACCTTC.